The 21 T cell receptor beta chains reported below all come from one sample, sequenced in a study of shared clonotypes between healthy human individuals. Some clones are missing from TCRdb's copy, which holds only in-frame ones; the method was immunoSEQ multiplex PCR. Of about 980,000 clones in the sample, around 80% were seen once. The sample comprised memory CD4+ T cells sorted from blood. The subset denotes: CD45RA-negative fraction. The receptors were sampled from a young man in good health.

Note on this clone: Within the sample, other DNA sequences also encode this same CDR3. This chain joins TRBV5-6 and TRBJ1-6; the D gene is possibly TRBD1 (6 bases). CDR1 and CDR2 (germline): SGHDT, YYEEEE. The CDR3 sequence is 13 residues long. V shed 2 bases and J shed 10 bases, with 10 bases lying between them. CDR3 sequence: CASSFRGDSPLHF. The CDR3 DNA sequence: TGTGCCAGCAGCTTCAGGGGTGACTCACCCCTCCACTTT. Filled out from reference TRBV5-6 and TRBJ1-6, the complete variable domain reads DAGVTQSPTHLIKTRGQQVTLRCSPKSGHDTVSWYQQALGQGPQFIFQYYEEEERQRGNFPDRFSGHQFPNYSSELNVNALLLGDSALYLCASSFRGDSPLHFGNGTRLTVT.

This clone was counted only a few times. The chain is built from TRBV28 and TRBJ1-5; 7 nucleotides match TRBD1. Germline assignment: CDR1 MDHEN and CDR2 SYDVKM. The V and J ends lost 7 bases and 6 bases, in that order; junction bases with no gene match: 12. The CDR3 has 15 amino acids. The CDR3 bases are TGTGCCAGCAAAGGGGTCCAGGGGGATAGTCAGCCCCAGCATTTT. This encodes CASKGVQGDSQPQHF.

This chain joins TRBV9 and TRBJ2-5, with D perhaps TRBD1 or TRBD2 (5 bases each). Between the trimmed V and J ends, which lost 6 bases and 5 bases, there was a span of 20 bases. This CDR3 has 15 amino acids. Germline V gives CDR1 SGDLS, CDR2 YYNGEE. The CDR3 loop is CASTPTEGRVETQYF. CDR3 nucleotide sequence: TGTGCCAGCACCCCCACAGAGGGACGAGTTGAGACCCAGTACTTC.

The chain carries TRBV2 and TRBJ2-1, with D unclear. Germline assignment: CDR1 SNHLY and CDR2 FYNNEI. The CDR3 is 11 amino acids. With 7 bases removed from V and 4 bases from J, the gap between germline ends came to 5 bases. CDR3 amino acids: CASMTYNEQFF. DNA of the CDR3: TGTGCCAGCATGACGTACAATGAGCAGTTCTTC.

The chain combines TRBV30 with TRBJ2-2; TRBD2 agrees at 10 bases. The V gene end was trimmed by 1 base and the J gene end by 6 bases; junction bases not matched to a gene: 5. This CDR3 is 15 amino acids long. Germline CDR1 is GTSNPN and CDR2 is SVGIG (reference sequence). In nucleotides, the CDR3 is TGTGCCTGGAGTGCTTATAGCGGGAGGTCCGGGGAGCTGTTTTTT. The encoded protein is CAWSAYSGRSGELFF.

The J gene is TRBJ1-6, the V gene TRBV6-6, with D tentatively TRBD1 (5 bases). Germline V gene data show CDR1 as MNHNY and CDR2 as SVGAGI (reference sequence). V lost 4 bases, J lost 5 bases, and 12 bases lay in between. This CDR3 region has 15 residues. CDR3 sequence (DNA): TGTGCCAGCAGTTGGGGCCAGGCCGATAATTCACCCCTCCACTTT. It specifies CASSWGQADNSPLHF.

A word on this clone: The same CDR3 can be traced to other DNA sequences in this sample. This chain connects TRBV18 to TRBJ1-2, with no clear D. The CDR3 has 13 residues. The V gene's germline CDR1 is KGHSH and CDR2 LQKENI. Trimming took off 3 bases at V and 2 bases at J, with 7 bases between the two ends. CDR3 loop: CASSPPDNYGYTF. In DNA form, the CDR3 reads TGTGCCAGCTCACCGCCCGACAACTATGGCTACACCTTC.

CDR3 loop: CASSNPGPKGYGYTF. As DNA, the CDR3 is TGTGCCAGCAGCAATCCAGGGCCTAAAGGGTATGGCTACACCTTC. The chain uses TRBV5-4 and TRBJ1-2; tentative D call: TRBD1 (5 bases). The germline CDR1 and CDR2 sequences are SGHNT and YYREEE (reference sequence). Between the trimmed V and J ends, which lost 4 bases and 5 bases, there was a span of 18 bases. This CDR3 comprises 15 residues.

The chain recombines TRBV27 with TRBJ1-2; 7 nucleotides align to TRBD1. J lost 4 bases, V lost 3 bases, and 5 bases had no gene match. CDR3 length: 14 amino acids. Per the germline V gene, CDR1 is MNHEY and CDR2 is SMNVEV (reference sequence). The CDR3 DNA is TGTGCCAGCAGTTTCACAGGGGTGAGCTATGGCTACACCTTC. Translated, it gives CASSFTGVSYGYTF.

As regards this clone: This sample includes further DNA sequences coding for the same CDR3. V usage is TRBV10-3 and J usage is TRBJ2-5; D is possibly TRBD1 (7 bases). There are 13 residues in the CDR3. CDR1 and CDR2 from the germline V gene are ENHRY and SYGVKD. Trimming cost V 6 bases and J 2 bases, with 10 bases left between them. The CDR3 coding sequence is TGTGCCATCAGGGCAGGGGGGCAAGAGACCCAGTACTTC. Protein product: CAIRAGGQETQYF.

This chain uses TRBV5-1 with TRBJ1-1; D ambiguous. V gave up 1 base and J gave up 4 bases, with 11 bases separating them. Germline V lookup: CDR1 SGHRS, CDR2 YFSETQ. The CDR3 length is 14 residues. CDR3 in DNA: TGCGCCAGCAGCTTGATCGGCCCAAGCACTGAAGCTTTCTTT. This translates into CASSLIGPSTEAFF. Full variable domain (rest looked up from reference TRBV5-1 and TRBJ1-1): KAGVTQTPRYLIKTRGQQVTLSCSPISGHRSVSWYQQTPGQGLQFLFEYFSETQRNKGNFPGRFSGRQFSNSRSEMNVSTLELGDSALYLCASSLIGPSTEAFFGQGTRLTVV.

This clone was counted only a few times. The chain's CDR3 is CASSLGIADTQYF. In DNA form, the CDR3 reads TGTGCCAGCAGCTTAGGTATTGCAGATACGCAGTATTTT. The chain uses TRBV11-3 and TRBJ2-3; D gene unclear. The CDR3 covers 13 residues. V lost 1 base and J 4 bases, leaving 6 bases between the germline ends. Germline V gene sequence: CDR1 SGHNT, CDR2 YENEEA. Full variable domain (remainder filled in from reference TRBV11-3 and TRBJ2-3): EAGVVQSPRYKIIEKKQPVAFWCNPISGHNTLYWYLQNLGQGPELLIRYENEEAVDDSQLPKDRFSAERLKGVDSTLKIQPAELGDSAVYLCASSLGIADTQYFGPGTRLTVL.

V usage is TRBV19 and J usage is TRBJ2-3; 7 nucleotides agree with TRBD1. With V trimmed by 3 bases and J by 2 bases, 5 bases remained unmatched. The length of the CDR3 is 15 residues. Germline-derived CDR1 and CDR2 are LNHDA and SQIVND (reference sequence). The CDR3 loop is CASSITGQSTDTQYF. The CDR3 DNA reads TGTGCCAGTAGTATCACGGGACAGTCCACAGATACGCAGTATTTT.

This sequence joins TRBV29-1 and TRBJ1-2; D not certain. V lost 8 bases and J 5 bases, leaving 6 bases between the germline ends. Germline lookup yields CDR1 SQVTM and CDR2 ANQGSEA. The CDR3 is 9 residues long. The CDR3 sequence is CSLLYGYTF. In DNA form, the CDR3 reads TGCAGCCTCCTATATGGCTACACCTTC.

This clone was counted ten times or more. The chain is built from TRBV7-2 and TRBJ2-7; D remains unclear. From germline, CDR1 is SGHTA and CDR2 FQGNSA. This CDR3 contains 11 residues. Trimming took off 5 bases at V and 9 bases at J, with 11 bases between the two ends. CDR3 sequence (DNA): TGTGCCAGCAGCACCCGAACCGTGCAGTACTTC. It specifies CASSTRTVQYF.

CDR3 nucleotides: TGTGCCAGCAGCTTGCGGGTCGGGCGGAGGGGCGTCAACACTGAAGCTTTCTTT. Its translation is CASSLRVGRRGVNTEAFF. This chain connects TRBV5-4 to TRBJ1-1, with D possibly being TRBD1 (5 bases). Germline CDR1 is SGHNT and CDR2 is YYREEE (reference sequence). This CDR3 region has 18 residues. Trimming pared 1 base from V and 2 bases from J, leaving 21 bases between. The full variable domain, rest sourced from reference TRBV5-4 and TRBJ1-1, is ETGVTQSPTHLIKTRGQQVTLRCSSQSGHNTVSWYQQALGQGPQFIFQYYREEENGRGNFPPRFSGLQFPNYSSELNVNALELDDSALYLCASSLRVGRRGVNTEAFFGQGTRLTVV.

The chain has TRBV6-1 and TRBJ2-1; 9 bases map to TRBD1. V gave up 2 bases and J gave up 11 bases; unmatched junction bases: 13. The CDR3 has 16 amino acids. Germline values: CDR1 MNHNS, CDR2 SASEGT. CDR3 in amino acids: CASSEFSMTGGSKQFF. Written as DNA, the CDR3 is TGTGCCAGCAGTGAATTTAGTATGACAGGGGGTTCCAAGCAGTTCTTC.

The chain has TRBV5-1 and TRBJ2-3, with 10 bases aligning to TRBD2. CDR1 and CDR2 from the germline V gene are SGHRS and YFSETQ. V lost 3 bases and J lost 5; bases outside the gene matches: 9. The CDR3 is 16 residues long. CDR3 amino acids: CASSSAPGLAKDTQYF. The CDR3 DNA reads TGCGCCAGCAGCTCCGCCCCGGGACTAGCGAAAGATACGCAGTATTTT.

The genes are TRBV6-5 and TRBJ2-7; D gene uncertain. Trimming removed 0 bases from V and 6 bases from J, with 6 bases in between. The CDR3 contains 12 residues. From germline, CDR1 is MNHEY and CDR2 SVGAGI. DNA of the CDR3: TGTGCCAGCAGTTACTCGAATGGCGAGCAGTACTTC. Encoded protein: CASSYSNGEQYF.

V is TRBV23-1 and J is TRBJ2-7; either TRBD1 or TRBD2 may supply D (5 bases each). TRBV23-1 counts as an open reading frame of uncertain function. V was clipped by 7 bases and J by 3 bases, with 16 bases between them. The CDR3 runs 14 residues. CDR3 sequence (DNA): TGCGCCAGCACCGCCGGGACCGAGATCTACGAGCAGTACTTC. Translation gives CASTAGTEIYEQYF.

The chain is built from TRBV5-1 and TRBJ2-3; D gene ambiguous. V shed 0 bases and J shed 0 bases, with 8 bases lying between them. This CDR3 is built from 15 residues. Germline V gene sequence: CDR1 SGHRS, CDR2 YFSETQ. CDR3 sequence: CASSLEPTSTDTQYF. Written as DNA, the CDR3 is TGCGCCAGCAGCTTGGAACCGACCAGCACAGATACGCAGTATTTT.